A single sample gave rise to the 15 T cell receptor beta chains below, sequenced in a study of cytomegalovirus exposure and HLA in healthy donors. Use of 60 Vbeta and 13 Jbeta primers characterized the PCR. The method was immunoSEQ multiplex PCR; TCRdb's version includes in-frame clones alone and lacks a portion of them. The table records more than 90,000 clones, more than 70% of them present only once. Sequencing was done on a sample of PBMCs. Source of these receptors: a female donor in good health and CMV-seronegative.

This clone showed up just once. The chain combines TRBV7-6 with TRBJ1-3; no firm D call. V lost 4 bases, J lost 0 bases, and 16 bases lay in between. Germline CDR1 SGHVS, CDR2 FNYEAQ. The CDR3 has 17 residues. The CDR3 region is CASSSTSPADSGNTIYF. DNA of the CDR3: TGTGCCAGCAGCTCGACTTCCCCCGCGGACTCTGGAAACACCATATATTTT.

The chain employs TRBV2 and TRBJ2-1; D perhaps matches TRBD2 (5 bases). Trimming cost V 11 bases and J 5 bases, with 25 bases left between them. This CDR3 is 16 amino acids long. From germline, CDR1 is SNHLY and CDR2 FYNNEI. The CDR3 nucleotides are TGTGCCGCTAGTGGAAACGGGATCACAGACAACAATGAGCAGTTCTTC. Protein sequence: CAASGNGITDNNEQFF.

The chain employs TRBV6-5 and TRBJ2-2, with D perhaps TRBD1 (6 bases). This CDR3 comprises 15 residues. V lost 6 bases and J lost 6, with 17 bases in between. CDR1 is MNHEY and CDR2 is SVGAGI in the germline V gene. CDR3 DNA sequence: TGTGCCAGCAGCCGCCTTAGGGGGACCCCCGGGGAGCTGTTTTTT. Its protein product is CASSRLRGTPGELFF.

This clone has just one count. The J gene is TRBJ2-7, the V gene TRBV30, with TRBD1 as a possible D gene (7 bases). This CDR3 is built from 14 residues. Trimming left V 5 bases short and J 1 base short, with 15 bases between. The germline V gene encodes CDR1 GTSNPN and CDR2 SVGIG (reference sequence). CDR3 coding DNA: TGTGCCTGGGGTGGGGGGACAGCTTCCTACGAGCAGTACTTC. It yields the protein CAWGGGTASYEQYF.

The chain uses TRBV4-3 and TRBJ2-3; 7 bases map to TRBD2. Germline CDR1 is LGHNA and CDR2 is YSLEER. Unmatched junction bases numbered 4, after V lost 1 base and J lost 6 bases. This CDR3 comprises 14 residues. The CDR3 nucleotides read TGCGCCAGCAGCCAAGGCGGGGGAGTCGATACGCAGTATTTT. This encodes CASSQGGGVDTQYF.

The genes are TRBV9 and TRBJ2-1, with a tentative D call TRBD2 (5 bases). The CDR3 is made up of 15 amino acids. Germline V gene lookup returns CDR1 SGDLS and CDR2 YYNGEE. The ends were cut back, 0 bases at V and 7 bases at J, with 14 bases in the middle. CDR3 coding DNA: TGTGCCAGCAGCGTAGATGTGGGAGTGGGGAATGAGCAGTTCTTC. It codes for CASSVDVGVGNEQFF. Full variable domain (remainder filled in from reference TRBV9 and TRBJ2-1): DSGVTQTPKHLITATGQRVTLRCSPRSGDLSVYWYQQSLDQGLQFLIQYYNGEERAKGNILERFSAQQFPDLHSELNLSSLELGDSALYFCASSVDVGVGNEQFFGPGTRLTVL.

V is TRBV5-1 and J is TRBJ2-7, with 8 nucleotides matching TRBD1. With 4 bases clipped from V and 5 bases from J, the junction kept 8 bases outside the gene matches. The CDR3 loop spans 14 amino acids. Germline lookup yields CDR1 SGHRS and CDR2 YFSETQ. CDR3 in amino acids: CASSTGTGGNEQYF. Here the CDR3 DNA reads TGCGCCAGCAGCACCGGGACAGGAGGTAACGAGCAGTACTTC.

V and J are TRBV21-1 and TRBJ1-2; the table's TRBD1 call for D was not verified on the DNA. TRBV21-1 is listed as a pseudogene. This CDR3 has 14 amino acids. CDR3 bases: TGTGCCAGCAAGGGACAGGGGGCAGGGTATGGCTACACCTTC. This gives the protein CASKGQGAGYGYTF.

The genes are TRBV14 and TRBJ2-5; TRBD2 matches 16 bases. The CDR3 is 19 residues long. Trimming removed 1 base from V and 5 bases from J; junction bases left unmatched: 10. In germline, CDR1 is SGHDN, CDR2 FVKESK. The CDR3 DNA sequence: TGTGCCAGCAGCCAAGCCCCCGGGACTAGCGGGAGGGCCTGGGAGACCCAGTACTTC. It yields the protein CASSQAPGTSGRAWETQYF. Full variable domain (rest looked up from reference TRBV14 and TRBJ2-5): EAGVTQFPSHSVIEKGQTVTLRCDPISGHDNLYWYRRVMGKEIKFLLHFVKESKQDESGMPNNRFLAERTGGTYSTLKVQPAELEDSGVYFCASSQAPGTSGRAWETQYFGPGTRLLVL.

The chain recombines TRBV4-1 with TRBJ2-1; TRBD1 agrees at 7 bases. CDR1 is MGHRA, CDR2 YSYEKL, per germline. J gave up 6 bases and V 5 bases, and 7 bases lay outside the gene matches. The CDR3 runs 14 residues. CDR3 sequence: CASSWGTETNEQFF. CDR3 sequence (DNA): TGCGCCAGCAGCTGGGGGACAGAGACCAATGAGCAGTTCTTC.

The chain has TRBV10-3 and TRBJ2-7, with D perhaps TRBD1 (6 bases). The germline CDR1 and CDR2 sequences are ENHRY and SYGVKD. CDR3 length equals 12 residues. V lost 10 bases and J 2 bases, leaving 12 bases between the germline ends. CDR3 bases: TGTGCCACCGGGACAACCACCTACGAGCAGTACTTC. Translated: CATGTTTYEQYF.

The V call is TRBV6-1, the J call TRBJ2-7; possibly TRBD1 for D (7 bases). Trimming removed 3 bases from V and 0 bases from J, with 12 bases in between. The CDR3 contains 15 residues. Germline-derived CDR1 and CDR2 are MNHNS and SASEGT. CDR3 DNA sequence: TGTGCCAGCAGTGAGGCAGGGGGGCCCTCCTACGAGCAGTACTTC. Its protein product is CASSEAGGPSYEQYF.

The chain links TRBV7-9 to TRBJ1-5, with D perhaps TRBD1 (5 bases). CDR3 length equals 14 residues. The germline CDR1 and CDR2 sequences are SEHNR and FQNEAQ (reference sequence). V was trimmed by 3 bases and J by 6 bases, leaving 12 bases between them. The CDR3 nucleotides read TGTGCCAGCAGCTTCCAGGGTTCGGGTCAGCCCCAGCATTTT. Protein sequence: CASSFQGSGQPQHF.

J is TRBJ2-7 and V is TRBV27; maybe TRBD1 (5 bases). This CDR3 has 17 residues. V lost 1 base to trimming and J lost 3 bases, with 19 bases between them. Germline V lookup: CDR1 MNHEY, CDR2 SMNVEV (reference sequence). CDR3 bases: TGTGCCAGCAGTTTATTTTCCCCATTACAGGCTAGCTACGAGCAGTACTTC. Translation gives CASSLFSPLQASYEQYF.

The chain recombines TRBV7-8 with TRBJ2-1, with 11 bases fitting TRBD2. CDR3 length: 17 amino acids. The ends lost 0 bases at V and 3 bases at J; junction bases unmatched: 4. CDR1 and CDR2 (germline): SGHVS, FQNEAQ. In DNA, the CDR3 is TGTGCCAGCAGCTTAGCGGTCGGGACTAGCGGCTACAATGAGCAGTTCTTC. Amino acids: CASSLAVGTSGYNEQFF.